A single T cell receptor beta chain is shown here with its context. J lost 4 bases, V lost 5 bases, and 7 bases had no gene match. The CDR3 has 15 amino acids. Germline V gives CDR1 SEHNR, CDR2 FQNEAQ (reference sequence). In the study's own analysis: The assay estimated nucleated cells by amplifying reference gene primers. Repertoires were generated with immunoSEQ multiplex PCR, while TCRdb's copy carries only in-frame clones and drops some. That table gives V, J and clone size, and the DNA gave D and trimming. The sample includes about 150,000 clones, 84% of them seen just once. The sample comes from a study of blood T cell repertoires in COVID-19. Study background: Some COVID-19 samples were acute and others convalescent; all came from the United States, Italy and Spain.

The source material was peripheral blood. The chain couples TRBV7-9 to TRBJ2-7; the match to TRBD1 covers 11 bases. The origin of this receptor is a human donor in a cohort sampled during active COVID-19. The CDR3 coding sequence is TGTGCCAGCAGCGCCGGACAGGGGGCGAGATACGAGCAGTACTTC. Its translation is CASSAGQGARYEQYF.